These 9 T cell receptor beta chains originate from one sample sequenced in a study of blood T cell repertoires in COVID-19. Here immunoSEQ multiplex PCR was the method, and the copy in TCRdb shows in-frame clones only, minus some. In the table there are roughly 250,000 clones, 80% to 85% of which are singletons. Sequencing was done on a sample of peripheral blood. All receptors come from a woman aged 55-70 years with active or convalescent COVID-19.

The V call is TRBV5-1, the J call TRBJ1-5; a weak D match, TRBD1 (6 bases). Germline values: CDR1 SGHRS, CDR2 YFSETQ. V dropped 0 bases and J dropped 6 bases, with 10 bases sitting between them. The CDR3 is 14 residues long. The CDR3 here is CASSLEGVGQPQHF. DNA for the CDR3: TGCGCCAGCAGCTTGGAGGGGGTGGGTCAGCCCCAGCATTTT. The variable domain in full, with the rest retrieved from reference TRBV5-1 and TRBJ1-5, is KAGVTQTPRYLIKTRGQQVTLSCSPISGHRSVSWYQQTPGQGLQFLFEYFSETQRNKGNFPGRFSGRQFSNSRSEMNVSTLELGDSALYLCASSLEGVGQPQHFGDGTRLSIL.

V usage is TRBV2 and J usage is TRBJ2-3; 10 bases are a match to TRBD2. J lost 4 bases, V lost 5 bases, and 6 bases had no gene match. The CDR3 runs to 15 residues. CDR1 is SNHLY, CDR2 FYNNEI, per germline. The CDR3 here is CASSLAGGQADTQYF. Here the CDR3 DNA reads TGTGCCAGCAGTTTAGCGGGGGGCCAGGCAGATACGCAGTATTTT.

The chain uses TRBV4-1 and TRBJ1-6; 8 bases are shared with TRBD1. Germline-derived CDR1 and CDR2 are MGHRA and YSYEKL. The trim removed 0 bases at V and 7 bases at J, leaving 17 bases unmatched. The CDR3 length is 20 residues. DNA of the CDR3: TGCGCCAGCAGCCAAGAAGGGGCACTGGACAGGGTTTCGTCAAATTCACCCCTCCACTTT. Protein product: CASSQEGALDRVSSNSPLHF.

This chain connects TRBV30 to TRBJ2-1, with 7 bases that match TRBD2. The CDR3 length is 15 residues. The ends lost 8 bases at V and 5 bases at J; junction bases unmatched: 15. In germline, CDR1 is GTSNPN, CDR2 SVGIG (reference sequence). The chain's CDR3 is CAPGGWGEKDNEQFF. CDR3 in DNA: TGTGCCCCCGGGGGGTGGGGGGAGAAGGACAATGAGCAGTTCTTC.

The rearrangement links TRBV15 to TRBJ1-3; TRBD1 is a possible D gene (6 bases). The CDR3 extends over 18 amino acids. V shed 0 bases and J shed 0 bases, with 15 bases lying between them. CDR1 is LNHNV and CDR2 is YYDKDF in the germline V gene (reference sequence). In nucleotides, the CDR3 is TGTGCCACCAGCAGAGATGGGTCGACAGGTCTCTCTGGAAACACCATATATTTT. Encoded protein: CATSRDGSTGLSGNTIYF.

The chain employs TRBV15 and TRBJ1-4, with 8 bases aligning to TRBD1. The length of the CDR3 is 16 residues. Trimming removed 3 bases from V and 5 bases from J; junction bases left unmatched: 8. Germline CDR1 and CDR2: LNHNV and YYDKDF (reference sequence). The CDR3 DNA is TGTGCCACCAGCAGGTTTGGACAGGGAGACAATGAAAAACTGTTTTTT. Encoded protein: CATSRFGQGDNEKLFF.

This clone is a singleton in its sample. The chain employs TRBV7-2 and TRBJ2-1, with 10 bases that match TRBD2. Germline V gives CDR1 SGHTA, CDR2 FQGNSA. Trimming took 5 bases from V and 1 from J; bases not matched to a gene: 8. The CDR3 covers 17 residues. The CDR3 DNA follows: TGTGCCAGCAGCGTTAGCGGGGGGTTCCCTTCCTACAATGAGCAGTTCTTC. Amino acid sequence: CASSVSGGFPSYNEQFF.

The chain joins TRBV2 to TRBJ2-7; 11 bases are a match to TRBD1. Germline V gene lookup returns CDR1 SNHLY and CDR2 FYNNEI. V lost 6 bases, J lost 4 bases, and 5 bases stayed unmatched. The CDR3 has 14 residues. CDR3 protein: CASSFGTGGYEQYF. CDR3 coding DNA: TGTGCCAGCAGCTTCGGGACAGGGGGGTACGAGCAGTACTTC. Variable domain in full (rest from reference TRBV2 and TRBJ2-7): EPEVTQTPSHQVTQMGQEVILRCVPISNHLYFYWYRQILGQKVEFLVSFYNNEISEKSEIFDDQFSVERPDGSNFTLKIRSTKLEDSAMYFCASSFGTGGYEQYFGPGTRLTVT.

The J gene is TRBJ2-3, the V gene TRBV5-1; 7 bases match TRBD2. Germline V CDR1 and CDR2: SGHRS, YFSETQ. V shed 4 bases, J shed 1 base, and the junction held 6 bases outside the gene matches. The CDR3 is 15 residues long. The CDR3 coding sequence is TGCGCCAGCAGCCCGGGGGGATGGGGCACAGATACGCAGTATTTT. This codes for CASSPGGWGTDTQYF.